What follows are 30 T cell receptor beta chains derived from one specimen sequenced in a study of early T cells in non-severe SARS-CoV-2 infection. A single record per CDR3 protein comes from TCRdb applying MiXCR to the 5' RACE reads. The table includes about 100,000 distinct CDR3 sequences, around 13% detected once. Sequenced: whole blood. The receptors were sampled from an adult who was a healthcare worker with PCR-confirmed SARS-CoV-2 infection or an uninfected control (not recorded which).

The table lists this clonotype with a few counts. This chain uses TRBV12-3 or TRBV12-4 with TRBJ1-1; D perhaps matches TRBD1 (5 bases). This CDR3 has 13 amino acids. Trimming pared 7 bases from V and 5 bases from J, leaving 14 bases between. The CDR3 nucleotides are TGTGCCAGCACCCAACCTGGGACTACTGAAGCTTTCTTT. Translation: CASTQPGTTEAFF.

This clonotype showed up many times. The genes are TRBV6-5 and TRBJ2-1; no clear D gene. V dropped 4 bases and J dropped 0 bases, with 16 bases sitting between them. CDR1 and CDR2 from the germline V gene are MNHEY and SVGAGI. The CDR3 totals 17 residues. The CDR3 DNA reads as TGTGCCAGCAGTTCCGGACCGATCGTAAGCTCCTACAATGAGCAGTTCTTC. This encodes CASSSGPIVSSYNEQFF.

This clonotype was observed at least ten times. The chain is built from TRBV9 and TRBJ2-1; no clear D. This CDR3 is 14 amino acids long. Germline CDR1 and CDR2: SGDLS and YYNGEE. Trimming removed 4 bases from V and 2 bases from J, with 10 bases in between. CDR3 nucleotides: TGTGCCAGCAGCTCGGAGATCCCCTACAATGAGCAGTTCTTC. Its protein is CASSSEIPYNEQFF.

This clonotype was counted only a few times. This CDR3 is CASSAESGGPYEQYF. The CDR3, as DNA: TGTGCCAGCAGCGCTGAATCAGGGGGACCCTACGAGCAGTACTTC. V and J are TRBV9 and TRBJ2-7; 7 bases match TRBD1. The CDR3 has 15 amino acids. Germline V gene lookup returns CDR1 SGDLS and CDR2 YYNGEE. Unmatched junction bases numbered 8, after V lost 3 bases and J lost 2 bases.

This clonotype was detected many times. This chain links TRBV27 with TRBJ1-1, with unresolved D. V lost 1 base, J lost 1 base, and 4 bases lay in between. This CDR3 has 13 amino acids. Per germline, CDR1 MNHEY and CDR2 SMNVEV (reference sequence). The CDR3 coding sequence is TGTGCCAGCAGTTTATTTGCGAACACTGAAGCTTTCTTT. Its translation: CASSLFANTEAFF.

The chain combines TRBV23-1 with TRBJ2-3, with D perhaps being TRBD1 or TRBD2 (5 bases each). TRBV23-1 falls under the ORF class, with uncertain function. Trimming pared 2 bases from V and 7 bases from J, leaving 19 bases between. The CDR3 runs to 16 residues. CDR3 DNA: TGCGCCAGCAGTCAACCCGCCCGGGACCCAGGGTATACGCAGTATTTT. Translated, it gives CASSQPARDPGYTQYF.

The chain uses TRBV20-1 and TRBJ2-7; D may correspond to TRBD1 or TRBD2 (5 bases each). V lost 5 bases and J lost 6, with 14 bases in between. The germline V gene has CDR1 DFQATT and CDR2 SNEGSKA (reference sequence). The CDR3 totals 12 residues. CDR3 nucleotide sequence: TGCAGTGCTTCGGGACCTCTACTCGAGCAGTACTTC. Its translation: CSASGPLLEQYF.

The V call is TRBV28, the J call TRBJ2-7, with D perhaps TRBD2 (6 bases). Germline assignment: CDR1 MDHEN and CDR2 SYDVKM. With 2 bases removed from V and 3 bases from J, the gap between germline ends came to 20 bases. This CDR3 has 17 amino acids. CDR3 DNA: TGTGCCAGCAGTTTACCTCCAAACCGGGACTGGCTCTACGAGCAGTACTTC. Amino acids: CASSLPPNRDWLYEQYF.

The CDR3 region has the DNA TGCAGTGCTAGAGGGATTCGGGGTTTTGATTCACCCCTCCACTTT. Its protein is CSARGIRGFDSPLHF. This rearrangement joins TRBV20-1 to TRBJ1-6; D gene unclear. This CDR3 has 15 residues. Trimming removed 1 base from V and 8 bases from J, with 15 bases in between. CDR1 and CDR2 from the germline V gene are DFQATT and SNEGSKA (reference sequence).

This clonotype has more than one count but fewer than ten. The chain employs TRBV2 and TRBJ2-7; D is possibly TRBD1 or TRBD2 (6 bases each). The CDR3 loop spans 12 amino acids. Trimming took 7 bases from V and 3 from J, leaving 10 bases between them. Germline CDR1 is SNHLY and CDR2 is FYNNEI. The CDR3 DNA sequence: TGTGCCAGCAAGGAGGGGGGCTACGAGCAGTACTTC. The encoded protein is CASKEGGYEQYF.

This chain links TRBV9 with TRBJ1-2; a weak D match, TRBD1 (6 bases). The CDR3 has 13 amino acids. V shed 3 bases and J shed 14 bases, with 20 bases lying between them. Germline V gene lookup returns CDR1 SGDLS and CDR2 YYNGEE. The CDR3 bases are TGTGCCAGCAGCGGACCCTATACAGGGCGTAAAACCTTC. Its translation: CASSGPYTGRKTF.

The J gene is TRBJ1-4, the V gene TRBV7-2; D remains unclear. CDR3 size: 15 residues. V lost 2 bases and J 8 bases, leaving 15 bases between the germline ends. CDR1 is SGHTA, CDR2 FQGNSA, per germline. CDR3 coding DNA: TGTGCCAGCAGCTTACGCGGGCCAATAGGGGAAAAACTGTTTTTT. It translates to CASSLRGPIGEKLFF.

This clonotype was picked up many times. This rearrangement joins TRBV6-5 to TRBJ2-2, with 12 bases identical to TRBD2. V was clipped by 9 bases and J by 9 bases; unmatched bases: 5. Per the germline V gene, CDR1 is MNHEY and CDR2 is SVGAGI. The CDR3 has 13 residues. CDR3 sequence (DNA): TGTGCCAGTCGTCTAGCGGGAGGGCGGGAGCTGTTTTTT. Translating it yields CASRLAGGRELFF.

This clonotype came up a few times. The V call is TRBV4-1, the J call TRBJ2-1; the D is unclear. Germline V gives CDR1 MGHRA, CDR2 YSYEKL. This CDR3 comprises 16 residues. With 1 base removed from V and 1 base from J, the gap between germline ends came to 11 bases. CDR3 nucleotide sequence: TGCGCCAGCAGCCAAGCTCCCCCCAGGTCCTACAATGAGCAGTTCTTC. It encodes CASSQAPPRSYNEQFF.

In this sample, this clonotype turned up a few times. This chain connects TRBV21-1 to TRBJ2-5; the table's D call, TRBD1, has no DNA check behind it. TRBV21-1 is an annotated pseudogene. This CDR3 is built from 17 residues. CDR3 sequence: CASSKDRGEWFKETQYF. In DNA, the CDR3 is TGTGCCAGCAGCAAAGACAGGGGTGAATGGTTTAAAGAGACCCAGTACTTC.

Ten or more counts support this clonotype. The chain's CDR3 is CASQAATNEKLFF. In DNA form, the CDR3 reads TGTGCCAGCCAGGCGGCAACTAATGAAAAACTGTTTTTT. The chain links TRBV7-2 to TRBJ1-4; D is ambiguous. The CDR3 runs to 13 residues. Germline V gene sequence: CDR1 SGHTA, CDR2 FQGNSA. The V end lost 8 bases, the J end lost 0 bases, and 7 bases lay between the germline ends.

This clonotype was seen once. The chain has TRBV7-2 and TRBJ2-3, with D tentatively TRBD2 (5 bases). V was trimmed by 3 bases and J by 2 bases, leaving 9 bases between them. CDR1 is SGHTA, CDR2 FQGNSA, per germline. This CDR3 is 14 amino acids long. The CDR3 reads CASSFGGLTDTQYF. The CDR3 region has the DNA TGTGCCAGCAGCTTCGGCGGGCTCACAGATACGCAGTATTTT.

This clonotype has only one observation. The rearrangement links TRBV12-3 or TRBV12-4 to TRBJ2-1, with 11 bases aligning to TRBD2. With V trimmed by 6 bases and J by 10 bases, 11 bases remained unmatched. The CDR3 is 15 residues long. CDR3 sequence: CASSRAGTSGVEQFF. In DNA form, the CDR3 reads TGTGCCAGCAGCCGGGCTGGGACTAGCGGTGTGGAGCAGTTCTTC.

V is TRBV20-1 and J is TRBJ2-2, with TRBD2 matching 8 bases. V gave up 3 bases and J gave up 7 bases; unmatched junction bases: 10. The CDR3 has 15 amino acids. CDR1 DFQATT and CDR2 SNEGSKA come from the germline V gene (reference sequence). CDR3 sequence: CSARTAEREFGELFF. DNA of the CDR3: TGCAGTGCTAGGACGGCAGAGCGGGAGTTCGGGGAGCTGTTTTTT.

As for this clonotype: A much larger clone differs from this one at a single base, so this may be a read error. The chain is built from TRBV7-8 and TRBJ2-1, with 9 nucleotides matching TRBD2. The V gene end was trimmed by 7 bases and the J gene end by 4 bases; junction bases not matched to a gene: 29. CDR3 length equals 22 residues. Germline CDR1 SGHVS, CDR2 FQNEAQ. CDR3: CASTGDWTWFRREGRIYNEQFF. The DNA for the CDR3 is TGTGCCAGCACCGGGGACTGGACGTGGTTTAGGCGGGAGGGCCGGATTTACAATGAGCAGTTCTTC.

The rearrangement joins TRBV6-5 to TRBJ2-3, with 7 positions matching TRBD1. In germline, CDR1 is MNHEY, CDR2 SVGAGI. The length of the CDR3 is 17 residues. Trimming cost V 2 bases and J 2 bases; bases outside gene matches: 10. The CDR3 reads CASSYPSATGATDTQYF. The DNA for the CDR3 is TGTGCCAGCAGTTACCCCTCGGCCACAGGGGCCACAGATACGCAGTATTTT.

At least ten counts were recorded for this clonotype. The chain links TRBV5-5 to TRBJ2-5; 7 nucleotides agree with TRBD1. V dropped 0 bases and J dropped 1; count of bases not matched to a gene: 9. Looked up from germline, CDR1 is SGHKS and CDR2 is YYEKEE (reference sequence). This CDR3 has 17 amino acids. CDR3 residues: CASSLAPGTALQETQYF. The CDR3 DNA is TGTGCCAGCAGCTTGGCCCCCGGGACAGCCCTCCAAGAGACCCAGTACTTC.

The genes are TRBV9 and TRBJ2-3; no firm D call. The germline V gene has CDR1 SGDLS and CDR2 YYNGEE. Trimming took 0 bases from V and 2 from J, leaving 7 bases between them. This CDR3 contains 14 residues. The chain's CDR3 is CASSVDVYTDTQYF. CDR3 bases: TGTGCCAGCAGCGTAGACGTCTACACAGATACGCAGTATTTT.

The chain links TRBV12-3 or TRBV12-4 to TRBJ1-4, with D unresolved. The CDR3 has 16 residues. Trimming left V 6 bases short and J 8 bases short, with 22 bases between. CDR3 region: CASSSVYGPEREKLFF. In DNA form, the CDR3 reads TGTGCCAGCAGCTCAGTCTACGGCCCGGAGAGGGAAAAACTGTTTTTT.

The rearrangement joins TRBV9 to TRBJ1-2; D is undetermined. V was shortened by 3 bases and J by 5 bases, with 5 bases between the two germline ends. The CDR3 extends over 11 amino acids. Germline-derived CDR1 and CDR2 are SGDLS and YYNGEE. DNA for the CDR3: TGTGCCAGCAGCGCGATGTATGGCTACACCTTC. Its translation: CASSAMYGYTF.

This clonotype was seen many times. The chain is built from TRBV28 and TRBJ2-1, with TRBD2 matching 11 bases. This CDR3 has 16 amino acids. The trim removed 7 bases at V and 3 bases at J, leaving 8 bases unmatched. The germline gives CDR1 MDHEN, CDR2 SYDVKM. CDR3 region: CASMGLAGGNYNEQFF. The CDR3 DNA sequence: TGTGCCAGCATGGGCCTAGCGGGAGGAAACTACAATGAGCAGTTCTTC.

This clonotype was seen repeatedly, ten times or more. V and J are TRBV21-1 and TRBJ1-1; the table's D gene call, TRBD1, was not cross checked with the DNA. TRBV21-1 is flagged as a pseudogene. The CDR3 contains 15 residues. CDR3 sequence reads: CASSWDTRCNTEAFF. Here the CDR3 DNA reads TGTGCCAGCAGTTGGGACACCCGGTGCAACACTGAAGCTTTCTTT.

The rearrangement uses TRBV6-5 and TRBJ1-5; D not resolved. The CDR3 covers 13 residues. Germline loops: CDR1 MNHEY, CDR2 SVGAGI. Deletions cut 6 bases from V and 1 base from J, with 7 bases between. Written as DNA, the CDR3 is TGTGCCAGCAGGGTATCGAGCAATCAGCCCCAGCATTTT. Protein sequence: CASRVSSNQPQHF.

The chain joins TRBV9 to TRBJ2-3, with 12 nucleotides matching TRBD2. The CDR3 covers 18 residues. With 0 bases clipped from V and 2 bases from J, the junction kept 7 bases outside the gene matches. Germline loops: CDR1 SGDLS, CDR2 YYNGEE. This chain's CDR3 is CASSVEAWTSGNTDTQYF. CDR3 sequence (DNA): TGTGCCAGCAGCGTAGAGGCGTGGACTAGCGGGAACACAGATACGCAGTATTTT. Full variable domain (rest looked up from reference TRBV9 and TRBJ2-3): DSGVTQTPKHLITATGQRVTLRCSPRSGDLSVYWYQQSLDQGLQFLIQYYNGEERAKGNILERFSAQQFPDLHSELNLSSLELGDSALYFCASSVEAWTSGNTDTQYFGPGTRLTVL.

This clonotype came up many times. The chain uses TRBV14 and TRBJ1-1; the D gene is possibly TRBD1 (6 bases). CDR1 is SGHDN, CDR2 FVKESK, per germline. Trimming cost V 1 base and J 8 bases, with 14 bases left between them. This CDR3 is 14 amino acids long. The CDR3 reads CASSQVSSGTEAFF. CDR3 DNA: TGTGCCAGCAGCCAAGTTAGCTCCGGGACAGAAGCTTTCTTT.